This TCR beta chain was captured in a study of T cell changes during pregnancy in multiple sclerosis. This clone was seen a few times. The CDR3 sequence is 13 residues long. V was pared by 5 bases and J by 11 bases, with 18 bases between. In germline, CDR1 is MRHNA, CDR2 SNTAGT. Sequenced by immunoSEQ multiplex PCR; TCRdb stores in-frame clones only, minus some. The sample consists of 75,000 to 80,000 clones, more than 85% of them appearing once. The sequenced sample was peripheral blood, obtained after pregnancy. The TCR sequence derives from a female donor in good health, enrolled as a control in a pregnancy study. This chain joins TRBV6-4 and TRBJ1-1; the D gene is possibly TRBD1 (5 bases). CDR3 DNA: TGTGCCAGCAGTAACGCGGAGGGGATGTATGCTTTCTTT. Its protein product is CASSNAEGMYAFF.